The clone carrying this T cell receptor beta chain was recorded at least ten times. Its antigen is unknown. This entry comes from a study of Graves' ophthalmopathy and Graves' hyperthyroidism. For the study at large: Peripheral blood was gathered at the point of initial diagnosis, before any treatment started. Study-wide findings and caveats: Most clonotypes expanded in thyroid above 0.001 frequency were present in blood too. Sensitivity of 60% to 71% and specificity of around 72% were achieved by the model that predicted ophthalmopathy progression. Sensitivity reached approximately 89% and specificity 81.08% for a 13-signature model separating ophthalmopathy from stable hyperthyroidism.

From RNA, the CDR3 regions of TCR beta chains were amplified and sequenced. The first round was an RT-PCR with HTBI primers, and the second round was a multiplex PCR. TCRdb re-called the multiplex PCR reads through MiXCR, storing one row per CDR3 protein. Among almost 400,000 distinct CDR3 sequences listed, approximately 20% were seen once. CDR3 length equals 16 residues. The ends lost 3 bases at V and 5 bases at J; junction bases unmatched: 6. Germline lookup yields CDR1 SGHAT and CDR2 FQNNGV. This clonotype was obtained from a woman aged 18-29 years with Graves' ophthalmopathy. The chain has TRBV11-2 and TRBJ1-6; 8 bases match TRBD1. The sample consisted of peripheral blood. The CDR3 region is CASSFRTGRNNSPLHF. CDR3 nucleotide sequence: TGTGCCAGCAGCTTTAGGACAGGGAGAAATAATTCACCCCTCCACTTT.